The clone carrying this T cell receptor (beta chain) occurred a few times. TCRdb reanalysed the 5' RACE reads using MiXCR and keeps one entry per CDR3 protein. Of hundreds of thousands of distinct CDR3 sequences listed, 18% are singletons. These data come from a study of T-cell memory formation after mild COVID-19. V lost 3 bases to trimming and J lost 0 bases, with 12 bases between them. The CDR3 consists of 16 residues. CDR1 is SGHAT, CDR2 FQNNGV, per germline. This clonotype was obtained from an adult woman who had mild COVID-19 (a few samples of this study predate the infection). Cell type and time point are not known. The sample taken for sequencing was PBMCs or a T cell subset sorted from them (not recorded which). The chain recombines TRBV11-2 with TRBJ2-1; D is uncertain. The CDR3 DNA reads TGTGCCAGCAGCTTCACCCTTATGGGCTCCTACAATGAGCAGTTCTTC. Protein product: CASSFTLMGSYNEQFF.